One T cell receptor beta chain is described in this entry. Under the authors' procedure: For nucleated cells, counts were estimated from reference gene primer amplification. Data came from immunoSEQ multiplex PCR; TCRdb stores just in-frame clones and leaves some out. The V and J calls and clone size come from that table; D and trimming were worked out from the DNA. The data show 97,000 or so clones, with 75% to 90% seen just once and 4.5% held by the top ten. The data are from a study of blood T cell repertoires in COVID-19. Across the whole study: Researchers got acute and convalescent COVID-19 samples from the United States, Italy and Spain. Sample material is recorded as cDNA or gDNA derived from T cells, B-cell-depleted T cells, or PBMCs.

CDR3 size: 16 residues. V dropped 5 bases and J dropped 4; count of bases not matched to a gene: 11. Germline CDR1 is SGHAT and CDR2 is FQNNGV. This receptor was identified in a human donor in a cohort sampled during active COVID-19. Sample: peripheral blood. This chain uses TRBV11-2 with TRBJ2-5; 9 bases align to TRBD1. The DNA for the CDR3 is TGTGCCAGCAGCACTTCGACAGGGGGGATTGGAGAGACCCAGTACTTC. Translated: CASSTSTGGIGETQYF. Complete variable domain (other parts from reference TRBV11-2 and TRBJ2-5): EAGVAQSPRYKIIEKRQSVAFWCNPISGHATLYWYQQILGQGPKLLIQFQNNGVVDDSQLPKDRFSAERLKGVDSTLKIQPAKLEDSAVYLCASSTSTGGIGETQYFGPGTRLLVL.